This is a list of T cell receptor beta chains from one sample in a study of blood T cell repertoires in COVID-19. Sequenced by immunoSEQ multiplex PCR; TCRdb stores in-frame clones only, minus some. Among a few hundred thousand clones listed, roughly 87% were seen once. The sequencing input was PBMCs or T cells enriched from blood (not recorded which). The origin of the receptors is a young woman who had recovered from COVID-19. CDR3s include the opening cysteine and the closing phenylalanine or tryptophan. The D gene is left open where the match is weak. Size is omitted from some rows. Given values are once, few, many or a class for expanded clones.

V gene: TRBV4-1
D gene: .
J gene: TRBJ1-1
clone size: .
CDR3 protein: CASSQDREPEAFF

V gene: TRBV10-3
D gene: .
J gene: TRBJ2-3
clone size: .
CDR3 protein: CAIRPDLDTDTQYF

V gene: TRBV2
D gene: .
J gene: TRBJ1-1
clone size: .
CDR3 protein: CASSEASGTRTGAFF

V gene: TRBV19
D gene: .
J gene: TRBJ1-2
clone size: .
CDR3 protein: CASSILSNYGYTF

V gene: TRBV5-6
D gene: TRBD1
J gene: TRBJ2-6
clone size: .
CDR3 protein: CASTLTGASLGANVLTF

V gene: TRBV5-4
D gene: TRBD1
J gene: TRBJ1-1
clone size: .
CDR3 protein: CAGGQGAEGTEAFF

V gene: TRBV5-5
D gene: .
J gene: TRBJ2-7
clone size: once
CDR3 protein: CASSLGAVSSYEQYF

V gene: TRBV28
D gene: .
J gene: TRBJ2-2
clone size: .
CDR3 protein: CASRNTGTGELFF

V gene: TRBV19
D gene: .
J gene: TRBJ2-1
clone size: .
CDR3 protein: CASSIDLVYNEQFF

V gene: TRBV28
D gene: .
J gene: TRBJ1-2
clone size: .
CDR3 protein: CASSLTPEGANYGYTF

V gene: TRBV5-1
D gene: .
J gene: TRBJ2-7
clone size: .
CDR3 protein: CASSSPRDTGSYEQYF

V gene: TRBV10-3
D gene: TRBD1
J gene: TRBJ2-7
clone size: .
CDR3 protein: CAISPGTGDEQYF

V gene: TRBV12-5
D gene: .
J gene: TRBJ2-3
clone size: .
CDR3 protein: CASGLGQSSSTDTQYF

V gene: TRBV7-3
D gene: .
J gene: TRBJ2-3
clone size: .
CDR3 protein: CASSLQGQGADTQYF

V gene: TRBV19
D gene: .
J gene: TRBJ1-6
clone size: .
CDR3 protein: CASSIDLAGAPPLHF

V gene: TRBV3-1/TRBV3-2
D gene: TRBD2
J gene: TRBJ2-1
clone size: .
CDR3 protein: CASSLPSGRGYNEQFF

V gene: TRBV19
D gene: TRBD2
J gene: TRBJ2-1
clone size: .
CDR3 protein: CASSVLGASGEVGQFF

V gene: TRBV24-1
D gene: .
J gene: TRBJ2-1
clone size: .
CDR3 protein: CATSDRQTYNEQFF

V gene: TRBV6-2/TRBV6-3
D gene: .
J gene: TRBJ1-3
clone size: .
CDR3 protein: CASSRRQRSSGNTIYF

V gene: TRBV12-3/TRBV12-4
D gene: .
J gene: TRBJ2-7
clone size: .
CDR3 protein: CASSTGFLYEQYF

V gene: TRBV6-5
D gene: .
J gene: TRBJ1-2
clone size: few
CDR3 protein: CASSPQGYGYTF

V gene: TRBV5-6
D gene: .
J gene: TRBJ2-3
clone size: .
CDR3 protein: CASSLVDTSTDTQYF

V gene: TRBV28
D gene: .
J gene: TRBJ1-1
clone size: .
CDR3 protein: CASLTVNTEAFF

V gene: TRBV7-6
D gene: TRBD1
J gene: TRBJ1-2
clone size: .
CDR3 protein: CASSFSVGGSGYTF

V gene: TRBV9
D gene: .
J gene: TRBJ2-2
clone size: .
CDR3 protein: CASSVALGHVSGELFF

V gene: TRBV30
D gene: .
J gene: TRBJ1-1
clone size: .
CDR3 protein: CAWNPGQTLAEAFF

V gene: TRBV9
D gene: TRBD1
J gene: TRBJ2-2
clone size: .
CDR3 protein: CASSVSPLTGITGELFF

V gene: TRBV11-3
D gene: .
J gene: TRBJ1-1
clone size: .
CDR3 protein: CASSPDGLQNTEAFF

V gene: TRBV9
D gene: TRBD1
J gene: TRBJ1-2
clone size: .
CDR3 protein: CASSNWDRGAANYGYTF

V gene: TRBV7-9
D gene: .
J gene: TRBJ1-2
clone size: .
CDR3 protein: CASSSTGRHGYTF

V gene: TRBV28
D gene: TRBD1
J gene: TRBJ1-2
clone size: few
CDR3 protein: CASTGWRGLYGYTF

V gene: TRBV11-2
D gene: .
J gene: TRBJ2-1
clone size: .
CDR3 protein: CASSLLGRSYNEQFF

V gene: TRBV9
D gene: .
J gene: TRBJ2-5
clone size: .
CDR3 protein: CASSVGQQETQYF

V gene: TRBV5-4
D gene: TRBD1
J gene: TRBJ1-4
clone size: .
CDR3 protein: CASRTGTGDEKLFF

V gene: TRBV7-2
D gene: .
J gene: TRBJ2-1
clone size: .
CDR3 protein: CASSWEGQVPNEQFF

V gene: TRBV29-1
D gene: TRBD1
J gene: TRBJ2-7
clone size: .
CDR3 protein: CSVGDSALLDEQYF

V gene: TRBV6-6
D gene: .
J gene: TRBJ2-1
clone size: few
CDR3 protein: CASSLDPEGESDNEQFF

V gene: TRBV14
D gene: TRBD2
J gene: TRBJ2-1
clone size: .
CDR3 protein: CASSQDLGLAGGGEQFF

V gene: TRBV7-2
D gene: TRBD2
J gene: TRBJ2-1
clone size: .
CDR3 protein: CASSPRILAGGQDEQFF

V gene: TRBV7-2
D gene: .
J gene: TRBJ1-5
clone size: .
CDR3 protein: CASTELLDQPQHF

V gene: TRBV7-2
D gene: .
J gene: TRBJ2-3
clone size: .
CDR3 protein: CASSPGRVGGPGTDTQYF

V gene: TRBV7-3
D gene: .
J gene: TRBJ1-1
clone size: once
CDR3 protein: CASSSTEYTEAFF

V gene: TRBV3-1/TRBV3-2
D gene: TRBD2
J gene: TRBJ2-1
clone size: .
CDR3 protein: CASSETGGGYNEQFF

V gene: TRBV7-9
D gene: .
J gene: TRBJ1-5
clone size: .
CDR3 protein: CASSPSGDQPQHF

V gene: TRBV19
D gene: .
J gene: TRBJ2-2
clone size: .
CDR3 protein: CATHRGGVMGTGELFF

V gene: TRBV18
D gene: .
J gene: TRBJ2-7
clone size: .
CDR3 protein: CASSPDREAYEQYF

V gene: TRBV5-4
D gene: .
J gene: TRBJ1-2
clone size: .
CDR3 protein: CASSLGGRADYGYTF

V gene: TRBV7-8
D gene: .
J gene: TRBJ2-5
clone size: once
CDR3 protein: CASSLRAEGETQYF

V gene: TRBV5-4
D gene: .
J gene: TRBJ2-1
clone size: .
CDR3 protein: CASSLKHSEQFF

V gene: TRBV5-1
D gene: TRBD2
J gene: TRBJ2-5
clone size: .
CDR3 protein: CASRLAGARKTQYF

V gene: TRBV27
D gene: TRBD1
J gene: TRBJ1-2
clone size: .
CDR3 protein: CASSLSISGQGAKGYTF

V gene: TRBV3-1/TRBV3-2
D gene: TRBD2
J gene: TRBJ2-1
clone size: .
CDR3 protein: CASSSWASGYYEQFF

V gene: TRBV7-9
D gene: .
J gene: TRBJ1-2
clone size: .
CDR3 protein: CASSLYSNYGYTF

V gene: TRBV5-1
D gene: TRBD1
J gene: TRBJ1-2
clone size: .
CDR3 protein: CASSHGTGGGYTF